The clone carrying this T cell receptor beta chain was seen a handful of times. Its antigen is currently unknown. With 2 bases removed from V and 8 bases from J, the gap between germline ends came to 12 bases. From germline, CDR1 is MGHDK and CDR2 SYGVNS. This CDR3 region has 14 residues. Individual cDNA molecules had unique molecular identifiers attached to them by the library. MiXCR, applied by TCRdb to the RACE reads, yields one record per CDR3 protein. The repertoire holds 370,000 or so distinct CDR3 sequences, with 4.8% as singletons. The data stem from a study of human T cells and chemical hapten exposure. In the study overall: Each patch test put 0.01% DPC on the upper back, and results were read at 6 days. Per-sample TCR yield variation was attributed mainly to small pooled library volume differences. Study-level points and caveats: Given that the donors had alopecia, their immune response may differ from that seen in healthy people.

As for time point: patch test 1, 2 weeks after DPC sensitization. The treatment is: therapeutic diphenylcyclopropenone sensitization with weekly scalp DPC. The TCR was taken from a woman in her forties or fifties with alopecia areata. Some clones in this sample may be carry-over from other donors' samples. Sequencing used whole blood, obtained in connection with sensitization to the hapten diphenylcyclopropenone (DPC). The chain couples TRBV25-1 to TRBJ1-4, with D perhaps matching TRBD1 (6 bases). CDR3 loop: CASSERQGREKLFF. For the CDR3, the DNA is TGTGCCAGCAGTGAACGGCAGGGGCGCGAAAAACTGTTTTTT.